This TCR beta chain was sequenced for a study of cytomegalovirus exposure and HLA in healthy donors. Study context: Most genotyped donors, about four fifths of 398, had Caucasian-associated genetic ancestry. Study-wide results and caveats: The majority of CMV-associated TCR beta chains were reported as apparently HLA-restricted in a later analysis.

With respect to this clone: Its antigen is still unknown.

PCR was performed using 60 Vbeta and 13 Jbeta primers. Clones were read by immunoSEQ multiplex PCR, and TCRdb kept only the in-frame ones, dropping some. The table shows 150,000 to 200,000 clones, with roughly 80% occurring only once. The germline CDR1 and CDR2 sequences are MNHEY and SMNVEV (reference sequence). The CDR3 extends over 13 amino acids. V was trimmed by 5 bases and J by 0 bases, leaving 8 bases between them. Sequencing was performed on PBMCs. V usage is TRBV27 and J usage is TRBJ2-7; possibly TRBD2 for D (5 bases). The source of this sequence is a woman in her forties in good health and CMV-seronegative. CDR3: CASSNSDSYEQYF. Written as DNA, the CDR3 is TGTGCCAGCAGTAATAGCGACTCCTACGAGCAGTACTTC.